The TCR beta chain described here comes from a study of response to subunit inactivated influenza vaccine. Using its own MiXCR run on the RT-PCR reads, TCRdb lists one record per CDR3 protein. The sample carries about 500,000 distinct CDR3 sequences, around 7.9% recorded once. With 5 bases clipped from V and 14 bases from J, the junction kept 6 bases outside the gene matches. The CDR3 contains 13 residues. At least ten counts were recorded for this clonotype. The sequence was collected from a man aged 50-75 years who received an inactivated influenza vaccine. This chain uses TRBV12-3 or TRBV12-4 with TRBJ2-1; 13 positions agree with TRBD2. The specimen was PBMCs from blood, collected roughly 24 months after vaccination. The CDR3 sequence is CASSKLAGGTEFF. CDR3 sequence (DNA): TGTGCCAGCAGTAAACTAGCGGGGGGGACTGAGTTCTTC.